This T cell receptor beta chain was obtained from a study of blood T cell repertoires in COVID-19. Study information: Material from acute and convalescent COVID-19 was sourced from the United States, Italy and Spain. T cells, B-cell-depleted T cells, or PBMCs supplied cDNA or gDNA.

Original processing methods: Estimated nucleated cell counts came from reference gene primer amplification. Here immunoSEQ multiplex PCR was the method, and the copy in TCRdb shows in-frame clones only, minus some. From that table come the V and J calls and clone size; the DNA was used to work out D and trimming. The profile covers some 670,000 clones, with about 87% appearing a single time and roughly 0.25% taken by the ten largest. Germline V CDR1 and CDR2: SGHRS, YFSETQ. CDR3 length equals 14 residues. V shed 0 bases and J 8 bases; nucleotides not matched to a gene: 4. Source material: peripheral blood. This clonotype was sampled from a young woman with acute or convalescent COVID-19. This chain joins TRBV5-1 and TRBJ1-2, with 10 nucleotides matching TRBD1. CDR3 nucleotide sequence: TGCGCCAGCAGCTTGGGCGGGACAGGGGTCGGCTACACCTTC. Encoded protein: CASSLGGTGVGYTF.